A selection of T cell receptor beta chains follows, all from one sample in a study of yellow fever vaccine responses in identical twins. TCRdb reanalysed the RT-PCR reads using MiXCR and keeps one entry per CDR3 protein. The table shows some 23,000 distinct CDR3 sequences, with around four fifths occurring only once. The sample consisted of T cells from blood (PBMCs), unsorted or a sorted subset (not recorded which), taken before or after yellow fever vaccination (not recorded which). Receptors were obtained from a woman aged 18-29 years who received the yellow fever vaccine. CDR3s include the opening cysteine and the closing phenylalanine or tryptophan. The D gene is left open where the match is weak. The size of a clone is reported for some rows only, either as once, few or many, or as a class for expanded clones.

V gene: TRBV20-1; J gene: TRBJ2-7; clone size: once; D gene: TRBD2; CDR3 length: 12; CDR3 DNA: TGCAGTGGCCGGGAGGCTTCCTACGAGCAGTACTTC; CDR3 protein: CSGREASYEQYF
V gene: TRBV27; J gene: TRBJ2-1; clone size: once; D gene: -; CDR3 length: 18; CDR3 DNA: TGTGCCAGCAGTTTATTTCCCCCTACGGGGGGCACCTACAATGAGCAGTTCTTC; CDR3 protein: CASSLFPPTGGTYNEQFF
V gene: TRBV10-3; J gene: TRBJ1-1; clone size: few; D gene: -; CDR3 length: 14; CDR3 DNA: TGTGCCATCAGTGAATGGGGGGCAGACACTGAAGCTTTCTTT; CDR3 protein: CAISEWGADTEAFF
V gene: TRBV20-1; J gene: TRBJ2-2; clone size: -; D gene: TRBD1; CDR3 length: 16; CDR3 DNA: TGCAGTGCGGAGGACAGGGGGCGCTTAAACACCGGGGAGCTGTTTTTT; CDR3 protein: CSAEDRGRLNTGELFF
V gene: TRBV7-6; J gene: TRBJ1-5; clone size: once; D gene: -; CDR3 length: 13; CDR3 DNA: TGTGCCAGCAGCTTAGCGGGAGGTCAGCCCCAGCATTTT; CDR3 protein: CASSLAGGQPQHF
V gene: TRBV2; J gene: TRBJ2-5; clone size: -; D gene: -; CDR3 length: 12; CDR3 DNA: TGTGCCAGCAGTGATTTACGGGAGACCCAGTACTTC; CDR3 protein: CASSDLRETQYF
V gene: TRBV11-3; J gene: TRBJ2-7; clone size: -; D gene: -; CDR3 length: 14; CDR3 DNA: TGTGCCAGCAGCTTACCCGCTAGTAGGTACGAGCAGTACTTC; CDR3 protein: CASSLPASRYEQYF
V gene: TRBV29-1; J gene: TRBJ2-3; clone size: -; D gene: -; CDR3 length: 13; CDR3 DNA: TGCAGCGTTGAACAGGATAGCACAGATACGCAGTATTTT; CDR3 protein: CSVEQDSTDTQYF
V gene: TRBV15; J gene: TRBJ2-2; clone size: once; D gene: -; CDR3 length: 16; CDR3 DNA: TGTGCCACCAGCAGAGACCAGGGATACAACACCGGGGAGCTGTTTTTT; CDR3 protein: CATSRDQGYNTGELFF
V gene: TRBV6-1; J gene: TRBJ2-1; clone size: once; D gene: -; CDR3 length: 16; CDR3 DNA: TGTGCCAGCAGTCCCCTTAGGGGGCTGGGGGAGGGTGAGCAGTTCTTC; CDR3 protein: CASSPLRGLGEGEQFF
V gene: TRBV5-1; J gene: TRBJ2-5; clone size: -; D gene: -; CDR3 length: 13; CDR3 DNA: TGCGCCAGCAGCTTGGTTCCCCAAGAGACCCAGTACTTC; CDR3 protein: CASSLVPQETQYF
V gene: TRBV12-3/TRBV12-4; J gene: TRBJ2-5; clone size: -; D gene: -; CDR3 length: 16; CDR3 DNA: TGTGCCAGCAGGCCCTCGTCAGGGGGGGCGCAAGAGACCCAGTACTTC; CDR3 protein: CASRPSSGGAQETQYF
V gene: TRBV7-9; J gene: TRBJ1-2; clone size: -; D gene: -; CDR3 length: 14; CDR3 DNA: TGTGCCAGCAGCTCTCTTTCGTTAGGGTATGGCTACACCTTC; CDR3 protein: CASSSLSLGYGYTF
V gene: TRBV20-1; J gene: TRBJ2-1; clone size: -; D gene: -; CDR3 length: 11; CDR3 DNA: TGCAGTGCGGGCCCAGGGGGGGAGCAGTTCTTC; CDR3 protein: CSAGPGGEQFF
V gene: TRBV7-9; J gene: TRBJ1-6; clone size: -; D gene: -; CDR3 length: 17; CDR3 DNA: TGTGCCAGCAGCCCCCCGGGAGGACTCTCCTATAATTCACCCCTCCACTTT; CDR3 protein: CASSPPGGLSYNSPLHF
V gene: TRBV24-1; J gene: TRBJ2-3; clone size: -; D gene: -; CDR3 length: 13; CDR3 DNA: TGTGCCACCAGTGATCCGTGGACAGATACGCAGTATTTT; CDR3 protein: CATSDPWTDTQYF
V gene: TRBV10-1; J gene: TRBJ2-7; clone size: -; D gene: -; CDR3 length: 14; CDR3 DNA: TGCGCCAGCAGTGATTCCCTGAGCTCCTACGAGCAGTACTTC; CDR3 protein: CASSDSLSSYEQYF
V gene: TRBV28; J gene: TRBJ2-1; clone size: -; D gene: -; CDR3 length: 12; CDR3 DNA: TGTGCCAGCAGACCTGACAGCAATGAGCAGTTCTTC; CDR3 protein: CASRPDSNEQFF
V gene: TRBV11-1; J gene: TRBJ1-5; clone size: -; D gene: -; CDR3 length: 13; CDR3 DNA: TGTGCCAGCAGCCCCATCAGCAATCAGCCCCAGCATTTT; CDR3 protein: CASSPISNQPQHF
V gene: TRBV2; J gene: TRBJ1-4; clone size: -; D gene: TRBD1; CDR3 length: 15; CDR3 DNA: TGTGCCAGCAGTAACCGACAGGGGGCTTGGGAAAAACTGTTTTTT; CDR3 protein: CASSNRQGAWEKLFF
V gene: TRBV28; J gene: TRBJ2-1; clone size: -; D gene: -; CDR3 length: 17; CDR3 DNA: TGTGCCAGCAGTTCGTTAAGGACAGTCGACTTCAACAATGAGCAGTTCTTC; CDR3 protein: CASSSLRTVDFNNEQFF
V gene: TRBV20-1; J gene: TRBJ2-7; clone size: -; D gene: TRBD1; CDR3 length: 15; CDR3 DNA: TGCAGTGCTAGAGTTTGGGACAGGGGGTTTTCCGAGCAGTACTTC; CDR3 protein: CSARVWDRGFSEQYF
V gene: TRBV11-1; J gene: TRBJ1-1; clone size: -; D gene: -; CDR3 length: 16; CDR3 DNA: TGTGCCAGCAGCTTAGACGGGGGGCGCAGGGACACTGAAGCTTTCTTT; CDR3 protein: CASSLDGGRRDTEAFF
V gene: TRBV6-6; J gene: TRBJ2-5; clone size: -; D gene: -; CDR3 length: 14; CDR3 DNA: TGTGCCAGCAGTTACAGGGCCCCCCAAGAGACCCAGTACTTC; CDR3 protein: CASSYRAPQETQYF
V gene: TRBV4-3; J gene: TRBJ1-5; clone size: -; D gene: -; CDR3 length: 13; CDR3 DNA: TGCGCCAGCAGCCAAGACGTGAATCAGCCCCAGCATTTT; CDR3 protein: CASSQDVNQPQHF
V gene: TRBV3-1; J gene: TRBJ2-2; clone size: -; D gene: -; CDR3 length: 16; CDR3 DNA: TGTGCCAGCAGCCAAGGACTACGGCCGAACACCGGGGAGCTGTTTTTT; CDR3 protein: CASSQGLRPNTGELFF
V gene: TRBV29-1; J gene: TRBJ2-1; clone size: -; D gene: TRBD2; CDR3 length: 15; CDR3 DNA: TGCAGCGTTGAAGATGGGGGGAGGGCCGTAAATGAGCAGTTCTTC; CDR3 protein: CSVEDGGRAVNEQFF
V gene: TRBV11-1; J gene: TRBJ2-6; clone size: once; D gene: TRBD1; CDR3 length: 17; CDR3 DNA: TGTGCCAGCTACGGGACAGGGCTAATTTCTGGGGCCAACGTCCTGACTTTC; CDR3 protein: CASYGTGLISGANVLTF
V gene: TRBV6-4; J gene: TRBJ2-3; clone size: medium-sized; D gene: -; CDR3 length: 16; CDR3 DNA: TGTGCCAGCAGTGACTCGGCGGACACTAGCACAGATACGCAGTATTTT; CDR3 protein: CASSDSADTSTDTQYF
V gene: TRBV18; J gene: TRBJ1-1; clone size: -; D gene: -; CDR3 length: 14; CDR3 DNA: TGTGCCAGCTCACCATCCAGGACTAACACTGAAGCTTTCTTT; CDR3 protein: CASSPSRTNTEAFF
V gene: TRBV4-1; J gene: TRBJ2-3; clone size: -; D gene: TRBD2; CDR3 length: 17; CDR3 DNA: TGCGCCAGCAGCCAGGTGTTGACTAGCGGGACCACAGATACGCAGTATTTT; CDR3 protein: CASSQVLTSGTTDTQYF
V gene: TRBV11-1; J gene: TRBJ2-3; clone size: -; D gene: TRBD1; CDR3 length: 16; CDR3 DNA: TGTGCCAGCAGCTTCTCCGGGACAGAGAGCACAGATACGCAGTATTTT; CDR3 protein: CASSFSGTESTDTQYF
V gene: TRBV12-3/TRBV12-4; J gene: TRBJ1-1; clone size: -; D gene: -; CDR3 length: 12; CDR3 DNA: TGTGCCAGCAGTGGTTCGTACACTGAAGCTTTCTTT; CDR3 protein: CASSGSYTEAFF
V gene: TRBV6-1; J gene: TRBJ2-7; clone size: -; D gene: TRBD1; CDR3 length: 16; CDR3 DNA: TGTGCCAGCAGTCGTACATCCGGGACAGGGGGCGCCGAGCAGTACTTC; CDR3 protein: CASSRTSGTGGAEQYF